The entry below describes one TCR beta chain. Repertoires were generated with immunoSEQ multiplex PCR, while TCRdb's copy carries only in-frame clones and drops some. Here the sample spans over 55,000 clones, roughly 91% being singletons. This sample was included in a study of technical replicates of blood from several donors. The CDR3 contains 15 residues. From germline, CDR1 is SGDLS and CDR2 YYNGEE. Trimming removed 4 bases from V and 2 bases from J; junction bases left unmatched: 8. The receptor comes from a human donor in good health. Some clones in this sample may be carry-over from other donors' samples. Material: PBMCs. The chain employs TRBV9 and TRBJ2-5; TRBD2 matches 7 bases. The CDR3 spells CASSPDGRGQETQYF. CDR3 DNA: TGTGCCAGCAGCCCAGACGGGCGGGGGCAAGAGACCCAGTACTTC.